The 6 T cell receptor beta chains below come from one sample, sequenced in a study of CXCR3-negative and CXCR3-positive naive CD8 T cells (dated by TCRdb to the late 2010s). Sequencing was carried out with a NextSeq 550. The Human TCR Profiling Kit (MiLaboratory) was used to prepare UMI-labeled 5' RACE TRB cDNA libraries. Reprocessed by TCRdb, the reads give a single entry per CDR3 protein sequence, without DNA. The sample has 75,000 to 90,000 distinct CDR3 sequences on record. About 0.62% of the sample rests with the top ten. Findings and caveats that apply to the study as a whole: TRB CDR3s from CXCR3-positive naive cells showed higher hydrophobicity (lower Kidera factor 4), lower energy, and higher strength and volume indices than CXCR3-negative naive cells.

Their antigen targets remain unknown. The sample taken for sequencing was naive CXCR3+ CD8+ T cells from blood. The cell subset or site label here, explained by the study, means: CD45RO-CCR7+CD27+CD95- naive CD8+ T cells expressing CXCR3 (TNR3+). The source is a human donor in good health. Some clones in this sample may be carry-over from other donors' samples.

The rearrangement joins TRBV20-1 to TRBJ1-5; absent DNA, TCRdb's TRBD1 call cannot be checked. The germline V gene encodes CDR1 DFQATT and CDR2 SNEGSKA (reference sequence). This CDR3 spans 17 amino acids. The CDR3: CSARIPQWTHSNQPQHF.

The gene calls are TRBV12-3 or TRBV12-4 and TRBJ2-7; no DNA is available, so the TRBD1 call from TCRdb remains unchecked. CDR3 size: 14 residues. The CDR3 loop reads CASSFYQGPYEQYF.

The chain is built from TRBV4-1 and TRBJ1-1. This CDR3 has 11 residues. Germline values: CDR1 MGHRA, CDR2 YSYEKL. The CDR3: CASSHLAEAFF.

J is TRBJ2-7 and V is TRBV20-1; the D call from TCRdb, TRBD2, cannot be confirmed without DNA. The CDR3 has 15 residues. Germline CDR1 DFQATT, CDR2 SNEGSKA (reference sequence). This chain's CDR3 is CSATAPRYEGYEQYF.

The chain links TRBV10-3 to TRBJ2-3; without DNA, the TCRdb call of TRBD1 cannot be checked. CDR3 length: 15 amino acids. Germline values: CDR1 ENHRY, CDR2 SYGVKD. CDR3 residues: CAISESGGQLSTQYF.

J is TRBJ2-2 and V is TRBV6-2 or TRBV6-3; the D gene TCRdb calls, TRBD2, cannot be checked with no DNA. CDR1 and CDR2 from the germline V gene are MNHEY and SVGEGT. This CDR3 has 17 residues. The CDR3 sequence is CASSYDQRQVNTGELFF.